This T cell receptor beta chain originates from a study of cytomegalovirus exposure and HLA in healthy donors. Study-level information: The approximately 120 validation repertoires were produced on the same platform as the 700 or so repertoires of the first cohort. This was reported in a later analysis.

A remark on this clone: As yet, its antigen is unknown.

CDR1 PRHDT and CDR2 FYEKMQ come from the germline V gene (reference sequence). Trimming took off 11 bases at V and 2 bases at J, with 15 bases between the two ends. The CDR3 has 13 residues. TCRdb keeps only in-frame clones here, not all; method: immunoSEQ multiplex PCR. The data hold approximately 70,000 clones, with 94% observed a single time. Points from the study as a whole: Cytomegalovirus-associated status was assigned to about 150 TCR beta chains. Three CMV-associated chains were confirmed in vitro to be specific for CMV antigens.

The donors formed part of the approximately 130-subject validation cohort, distinct from the approximately 640-subject first cohort. The sequenced material came from PBMCs. The genes are TRBV13 and TRBJ1-2; D is unresolved. The source of this sequence is a woman aged 18-30 years in good health and CMV-seronegative. CDR3 amino acids: CASEIFPNYGYTF. In DNA form, the CDR3 reads TGTGCCTCAGAAATCTTCCCCAACTATGGCTACACCTTC. Full variable domain (rest looked up from reference TRBV13 and TRBJ1-2): AAGVIQSPRHLIKEKRETATLKCYPIPRHDTVYWYQQGPGQDPQFLISFYEKMQSDKGSIPDRFSAQQFSDYHSELNMSSLELGDSALYFCASEIFPNYGYTFGSGTRLTVV.